This T cell receptor beta chain derives from a study of CD8 T cells in Susac syndrome. Findings of the study overall: The study's TCR sequencing and HLA analysis drew on a certain number of individuals. That number was acknowledged as relatively small.

The RNA, roughly 0.45 to 1 ug, was put through reverse transcription using random hexamers. Across 54 Vbeta and 13 Jbeta, TCR beta CDR3 was amplified with immunoSEQ multiplex PCR. One entry per CDR3 protein results from TCRdb running MiXCR on the immunoSEQ multiplex PCR reads. The data show 150,000 or so distinct CDR3 sequences, with around 95% seen just once and more than 0.11% held by the top ten. The CDR3 runs to 14 residues. V was trimmed by 1 base and J by 8 bases, leaving 14 bases between them. Germline CDR1 reads SGHTA; CDR2 reads FQGNSA. High-throughput TCR beta sequencing covered peripheral CD8+ and CD4+ T cells. TEMRA cells underwent FACS enrichment and CD8+ and CD4+ T cells underwent negative isolation. Points on this clonotype: Its specificity is not known.

The sequence was collected from a human donor in good health. Source material: CD4+ T cells from PBMCs. The chain employs TRBV7-2 and TRBJ1-2, with D possibly being TRBD1 (6 bases). CDR3 loop: CASSLDGGWRGYTF. CDR3 in DNA: TGTGCCAGCAGCTTAGACGGGGGCTGGCGGGGCTACACCTTC.